Listed here is a single T cell receptor beta chain. Its antigen specificity is not known. It has no much larger one-base neighbor in the sample; base qualities were not kept. The data are from a study of T cell responses to AZD1222 COVID-19 vaccine (dated by TCRdb to about 2021). Regarding the study in general: A total of 230 to 250 trial participants underwent TCR sequencing, of whom 207 received two doses of AZD1222 and about 25 received two doses of the MenACWY control vaccine. Trial participants were enrolled by age into 18-55, 56-69 and 70-plus year subgroups, with about 150, 27 and 61 TCR-sequenced participants respectively.

CDR1 SGDLS and CDR2 YYNGEE are derived from the germline V gene. There are 14 amino acids in the CDR3, from cysteine to phenylalanine inclusive. The entry retains the CDR3 DNA only, 42 bases that are in frame from base 1. V was cut back by 3 bases and J by 4 bases, leaving a gap of 8 bases between them. The time point label, read with the paper, signifies: about 28 days (+/-7) after the second vaccine dose. Because spike-specific TCR depth and breadth did not differ between the two schedules, AZD1222 recipients who got a second dose at roughly 4 weeks were pooled with those who got a second dose at roughly 12 weeks. Samples from vaccinated people were obtained from the UK trials COV001 and COV002, which included a single-blind randomized controlled phase 2/3 trial of AZD1222 (ChAdOx1 nCoV-19) in healthy adults. For TCRbeta chain sequencing, PBMC samples were collected from trial participants at day 0 and at day 28 after the second dose.

The CDR3 regions of human TCRbeta chains were analyzed by immunosequencing. From the authors' description of their analysis: TCRs in the repertoires were compared against a reference library of SARS-CoV-2-specific TCRs that had been generated with the MIRA antigen-specificity platform. Breadth was defined as the fraction of unique TCRs that were SARS-CoV-2-associated, and depth was defined as the fraction of total T cells that were SARS-CoV-2-associated. Using the MIRA data, every spike-specific TCR was mapped to the spike region that the TCR reacted to and assigned to either a CD4 or a CD8 class. Log10-transformed breadth and depth values were compared by one-way ANOVA with Sidak's multiple comparisons tests. Here the immuneACCESS table is served through TCRdb, limited to in-frame sequences with V and J called. Missing clones are a known gap in these copies; in checked studies unresolved V genes cover under half, and the rest lacks a known reason. The V and J calls and clone size come from that table; D and trimming were worked out from the DNA. The sample profile shows 65,000 to 85,000 clones; roughly 80% of them were found once. The ten largest account for about 14% of the sample.

The full study reports these points: CD4 TCRs associated with the vaccine covered the entire spike protein, and the dominant responses were in regions 160-218 and 743-854. Participants were mostly white British, with more females than males. The authors suggested clonal diversity may have been underestimated. Conclusions about previously exposed vaccinees are limited, since just five to seven AZD1222 recipients were seropositive for SARS-CoV-2 at baseline. Nearly half of unique spike-specific TCRs reportedly recognized epitopes outside regions mutated in the B.1.351 and B.1.1.7 variants. Because no day 14 peak-response samples were available, repertoires were characterized only after the peak T cell response. In the small 56-69-year group, the increase in depth fell short of significance, most likely because of low power. After two AZD1222 doses, spike-specific TCR breadth and depth were significantly higher than at day 0 and than in MenACWY recipients.

This receptor chain uses TRBV9 and TRBJ1-6; matching of 6 bases hints at TRBD1 as the D gene. This receptor was taken from an adult who received the AZD1222 COVID-19 vaccine. Sample: peripheral blood, taken 28 days after the second AZD1222 dose. The bases are TGTGCCAGCAGCGCAGGGGATTATAATTCACCCCTCCACTTT. Its protein product is CASSAGDYNSPLHF. The CDR3 plus the reference TRBV9 and TRBJ1-6 genes for the other parts give the full variable domain: DSGVTQTPKHLITATGQRVTLRCSPRSGDLSVYWYQQSLDQGLQFLIQYYNGEERAKGNILERFSAQQFPDLHSELNLSSLELGDSALYFCASSAGDYNSPLHFGNGTRLTVT.